This T cell receptor (beta chain) was identified during a study of cytomegalovirus exposure and HLA in healthy donors. Study results and caveats: TCR beta sequences reportedly predicted most subjects' HLA-A and HLA-B alleles accurately. With further analysis later on, most CMV-associated TCR beta chains appeared HLA-restricted.

A remark on this clone: Its antigen is not identified.

V was pared by 0 bases and J by 2 bases, with 13 bases between. Germline V gives CDR1 LNHDA, CDR2 SQIVND (reference sequence). The CDR3 covers 16 residues. Amplification used 60 Vbeta primers and 13 Jbeta primers. Produced via immunoSEQ multiplex PCR; TCRdb's table is partial and in-frame only. The sample records over 150,000 clones, more than 75% being singletons. The sequence came from a man aged 30 to 45 in good health and CMV-seropositive. Sequences were obtained from PBMCs. The V gene is TRBV19, the J gene TRBJ1-2, with a weak D call TRBD1 (6 bases). This CDR3 reads CASSIEPGHSNYGYTF. In nucleotides, the CDR3 is TGTGCCAGTAGTATAGAACCGGGACACTCGAACTATGGCTACACCTTC.